The 12 T cell receptor beta chains given below trace back to one sample, sequenced in a study of T cell repertoires in cytomegalovirus infection. TCRdb processed the reads anew with MiXCR; each CDR3 protein has one entry. The sample shows 200,000 or so distinct CDR3 sequences, roughly 28% of them seen only once. Source material: PBMCs. The source is a human donor in good health (CMV status not recorded). Some clones in this sample may be carry-over from other donors' samples.

This clonotype was counted ten times or more. The rearrangement joins TRBV12-3 or TRBV12-4 to TRBJ1-2, with D perhaps TRBD1 (5 bases). CDR3 length: 14 residues. V was pared by 6 bases and J by 8 bases, with 19 bases between. CDR3 residues: CASSPVRGPMGYTF. Written as DNA, the CDR3 is TGTGCCAGCAGCCCCGTGAGGGGACCTATGGGCTACACCTTC.

This chain uses TRBV18 with TRBJ1-1; no clear D. V was pared by 6 bases and J by 6 bases, with 14 bases between. Germline V CDR1 and CDR2: KGHSH, LQKENI. The CDR3 length is 13 residues. This CDR3 is CASSPMEGSEAFF. CDR3 nucleotide sequence: TGTGCCAGCTCCCCCATGGAGGGTTCTGAAGCTTTCTTT.

The chain combines TRBV11-2 with TRBJ2-7; TRBD2 aligns across 7 bases. The CDR3 runs 14 residues. With V trimmed by 6 bases and J by 0 bases, 5 bases remained unmatched. Germline CDR1 reads SGHAT; CDR2 reads FQNNGV. The CDR3 here is CASRPSGASYEQYF. In DNA, the CDR3 is TGTGCCAGCAGGCCCAGCGGGGCCTCCTACGAGCAGTACTTC.

This clonotype has a handful of counts. The CDR3 region has the DNA TGTGCCAGTAGTATAGAATACGACAATGAGCAGTTCTTC. Protein product: CASSIEYDNEQFF. The chain has TRBV19 and TRBJ2-1; no definite D call. The length of the CDR3 is 13 residues. V was shortened by 0 bases and J by 5 bases, with 5 bases between the two germline ends. The germline CDR1 and CDR2 sequences are LNHDA and SQIVND (reference sequence).

This clonotype was seen a handful of times. V is TRBV7-3 and J is TRBJ2-1, with D perhaps assigned TRBD1 or TRBD2 (5 bases each). Trimming pared 5 bases from V and 6 bases from J, leaving 20 bases between. The CDR3 runs 16 residues. Per the germline V gene, CDR1 is SGHTA and CDR2 is FQGTGA. The CDR3 DNA reads as TGTGCCAGCAGCCTGACTGGCTGGGGACGAGGCAATGAGCAGTTCTTC. Its protein product is CASSLTGWGRGNEQFF. The complete variable domain, with remaining parts taken from reference TRBV7-3 and TRBJ2-1, reads GAGVSQTPSNKVTEKGKYVELRCDPISGHTALYWYRQSLGQGPEFLIYFQGTGAADDSGLPNDRFFAVRPEGSVSTLKIQRTERGDSAVYLCASSLTGWGRGNEQFFGPGTRLTVL.

To note about this clonotype: Given a much more abundant clone one base away, this may be a read error. The chain carries TRBV5-1 and TRBJ1-2; D is possibly TRBD1 (5 bases). Germline V lookup: CDR1 SGHRS, CDR2 YFSETQ. CDR3 length: 15 residues. This chain's CDR3 is CTSSLVPTANYGYTF. As DNA, the CDR3 is TGCACCAGCAGCTTGGTACCGACAGCAAACTATGGCTACACCTTC.

The sample holds a few counts of this clonotype. The gene calls are TRBV7-2 and TRBJ2-7; 7 bases match TRBD2. CDR3 length: 13 residues. The junction had 7 bases not matched to a gene; V was cut back by 4 bases and J by 7 bases. The germline gives CDR1 SGHTA, CDR2 FQGNSA. Here the CDR3 reads CASSSARGGEQYF. The CDR3 nucleotides are TGTGCCAGCAGCTCCGCCCGGGGAGGGGAGCAGTACTTC.

The chain recombines TRBV6-6 with TRBJ1-4, with D unclear. With 2 bases removed from V and 2 bases from J, the gap between germline ends came to 6 bases. Germline lookup yields CDR1 MNHNY and CDR2 SVGAGI (reference sequence). The CDR3 is made up of 14 amino acids. CDR3 amino acids: CASSYGVTNEKLFF. The DNA for the CDR3 is TGTGCCAGCAGTTACGGGGTGACTAATGAAAAACTGTTTTTT.

This clonotype was recorded a few times. The genes are TRBV25-1 and TRBJ1-1; tentative D call: TRBD1 (5 bases). CDR3 length equals 11 residues. Trimming took off 3 bases at V and 10 bases at J, with 9 bases between the two ends. The germline V gene encodes CDR1 MGHDK and CDR2 SYGVNS. The CDR3 DNA is TGTGCCAGCAGTGAGGGGGTCATAGCTTTCTTT. It specifies CASSEGVIAFF. Full variable domain (remainder filled in from reference TRBV25-1 and TRBJ1-1): EADIYQTPRYLVIGTGKKITLECSQTMGHDKMYWYQQDPGMELHLIHYSYGVNSTEKGDLSSESTVSRIRTEHFPLTLESARPSHTSQYLCASSEGVIAFFGQGTRLTVV.

This clonotype was counted between two and nine times. This chain joins TRBV5-1 and TRBJ2-7; no definite D call. Trimming shortened V by 4 bases and J by 1 base, and 12 bases separated the two germline ends. Germline assignment: CDR1 SGHRS and CDR2 YFSETQ. The length of the CDR3 is 14 residues. The CDR3 is CASSILDESYEQYF. CDR3 DNA: TGCGCCAGCAGCATCCTCGACGAGTCCTACGAGCAGTACTTC.

The sample holds a few counts of this clonotype. The J gene is TRBJ2-2, the V gene TRBV11-2, with 7 bases matching TRBD2. V shed 3 bases, J shed 5 bases, and the junction held 6 bases outside the gene matches. There are 15 residues in the CDR3. CDR1 is SGHAT and CDR2 is FQNNGV in the germline V gene. The CDR3 bases are TGTGCCAGCAGCTTCCTGGGGGAGGGGACCGGGGAGCTGTTTTTT. This gives the protein CASSFLGEGTGELFF.

The genes are TRBV5-5 and TRBJ1-1; 9 positions match TRBD1. J lost 5 bases, V lost 4 bases, and 6 bases had no gene match. The CDR3 runs to 14 residues. Germline CDR1 and CDR2: SGHKS and YYEKEE (reference sequence). The CDR3 spells CASSPLTGGTEAFF. The CDR3 DNA reads TGTGCCAGCAGCCCCTTGACAGGGGGGACTGAAGCTTTCTTT.